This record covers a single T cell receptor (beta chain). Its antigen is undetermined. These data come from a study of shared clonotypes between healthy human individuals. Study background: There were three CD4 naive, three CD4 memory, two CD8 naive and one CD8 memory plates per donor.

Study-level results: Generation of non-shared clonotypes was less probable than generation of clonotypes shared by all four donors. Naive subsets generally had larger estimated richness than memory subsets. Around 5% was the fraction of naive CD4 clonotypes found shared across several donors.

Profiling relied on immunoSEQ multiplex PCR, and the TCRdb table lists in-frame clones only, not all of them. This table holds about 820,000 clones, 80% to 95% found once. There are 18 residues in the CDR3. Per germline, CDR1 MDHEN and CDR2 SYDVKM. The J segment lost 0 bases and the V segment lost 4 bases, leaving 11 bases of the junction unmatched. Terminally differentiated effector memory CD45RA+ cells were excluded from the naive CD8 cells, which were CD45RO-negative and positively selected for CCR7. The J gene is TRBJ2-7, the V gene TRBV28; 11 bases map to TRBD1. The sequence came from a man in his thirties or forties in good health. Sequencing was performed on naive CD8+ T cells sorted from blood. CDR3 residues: CASSSMDRGRPNSYEQYF. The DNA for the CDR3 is TGTGCCAGCAGTTCCATGGACAGGGGGCGCCCAAACTCCTACGAGCAGTACTTC.